This TCR beta chain is drawn from a study of blood T cell repertoires in COVID-19. Study-wide background: In each case, the material was cDNA or gDNA derived from T cells, B-cell-depleted T cells, or PBMCs.

The germline gives CDR1 WNHNN, CDR2 SYGVQD (reference sequence). V lost 5 bases and J 7 bases, leaving 15 bases between the germline ends. This CDR3 comprises 14 residues. Participants were aged roughly 18 to 89 years from roughly 25 US areas. TCRdb's copy holds only in-frame clones and misses some; the assay was immunoSEQ multiplex PCR. The repertoire has 250,000 or so clones, 80% to 90% of them found once; the top ten carry about 3.4%. The origin of this receptor is a woman in her thirties or forties who had been exposed to COVID-19. Sample: PBMCs or T cells enriched from blood (not recorded which). The chain couples TRBV10-1 to TRBJ1-5, with D possibly being TRBD1 (5 bases). DNA of the CDR3: TGCGCCAGCAGTAGGGGCAGGGAAGGACAGCCCCAGCATTTT. This encodes CASSRGREGQPQHF.